This entry lists 19 T cell receptor beta chains sequenced from one sample in a study of cytomegalovirus exposure and HLA in healthy donors (TCRdb year 2017). Library construction relied on the immunoSEQ multiplex PCR assay. For the multiplex PCR, a mixture combining 60 forward primers for TCR Vbeta segments and 13 reverse primers for TCR Jbeta segments was used. TCRdb holds this immuneACCESS table with in-frame rearrangements only. Some clones are missing; in checked studies, unresolved V genes explain under half, and the rest has no known cause. Here the sample has fewer than 25,000 clones; around 77% occur a single time. Around 7.4% of the sample goes to the ten largest clones. The sequenced sample consisted of PBMCs. The receptor source for this set is a man between 60 and 75 years old in good health and CMV-seronegative.

This chain uses TRBV9 with TRBJ2-7; TRBD2 matches 15 bases. V shed 3 bases, J shed 0 bases, and the junction held 4 bases outside the gene matches. Per germline, CDR1 SGDLS and CDR2 YYNGEE. CDR3 length: 17 residues. CDR3 residues: CASSGGLAGGFSYEQYF. The CDR3, as DNA: TGTGCCAGCAGCGGGGGACTAGCGGGAGGTTTCTCCTACGAGCAGTACTTC.

The chain joins TRBV6-1 to TRBJ1-5; 7 positions match TRBD1. Germline CDR1 reads MNHNS; CDR2 reads SASEGT. The CDR3 length is 15 residues. J gave up 2 bases and V 6 bases, and 7 bases lay outside the gene matches. The CDR3 loop reads CASRHPGGGNQPQHF. For the CDR3, the DNA is TGTGCCAGCAGACACCCAGGGGGTGGCAATCAGCCCCAGCATTTT.

This clone was counted a single time. J is TRBJ1-1 and V is TRBV30; tentative D call: TRBD1 (6 bases). V gave up 4 bases and J gave up 1 base, with 13 bases separating them. The V gene's germline CDR1 is GTSNPN and CDR2 SVGIG (reference sequence). The length of the CDR3 is 14 residues. The CDR3 region has the DNA TGTGCCTGGACGGTCGACAGGAGGAACACTGAAGCTTTCTTT. Its protein product is CAWTVDRRNTEAFF. The variable domain in full, with the rest retrieved from reference TRBV30 and TRBJ1-1, is SQTIHQWPATLVQPVGSPLSLECTVEGTSNPNLYWYRQAAGRGLQLLFYSVGIGQISSEVPQNLSASRPQDRQFILSSKKLLLSDSGFYLCAWTVDRRNTEAFFGQGTRLTVV.

The V call is TRBV11-1, the J call TRBJ1-2; D gene ambiguous. This CDR3 spans 12 amino acids. V was cut by 2 bases and J by 5 bases, with 6 bases left in between. Germline CDR1 reads SGHAT; CDR2 reads FQDESV (reference sequence). The CDR3 region has the DNA TGTGCCAGCAGCTTAAGCGAGTATGGCTACACCTTC. Encoded protein: CASSLSEYGYTF.

The chain couples TRBV7-9 to TRBJ2-7; 8 bases map to TRBD1. Trimming removed 3 bases from V and 3 bases from J; junction bases left unmatched: 1. The CDR3 is 13 amino acids. Germline assignment: CDR1 SEHNR and CDR2 FQNEAQ (reference sequence). This chain's CDR3 is CASSLTGVYEQYF. Written as DNA, the CDR3 is TGTGCCAGCAGCTTGACAGGGGTCTACGAGCAGTACTTC. Full variable domain (rest looked up from reference TRBV7-9 and TRBJ2-7): DTGVSQNPRHKITKRGQNVTFRCDPISEHNRLYWYRQTLGQGPEFLTYFQNEAQLEKSRLLSDRFSAERPKGSFSTLEIQRTEQGDSAMYLCASSLTGVYEQYFGPGTRLTVT.

This chain connects TRBV19 to TRBJ2-5; 7 nucleotides line up with TRBD2. The V gene's germline CDR1 is LNHDA and CDR2 SQIVND (reference sequence). Losses at the gene ends were 5 bases for V and 2 bases for J; bases not matched to a gene: 14. CDR3 length: 17 amino acids. As DNA, the CDR3 is TGTGCCAGTAGTCCCCTGGGAGGGCTAGCGGAACAAGAGACCCAGTACTTC. Translating it yields CASSPLGGLAEQETQYF.

This clone is large. The chain uses TRBV6-4 and TRBJ2-7; 8 bases match TRBD2. V lost 7 bases to trimming and J lost 0 bases; unmatched junction nucleotides: 5. Per the germline V gene, CDR1 is MRHNA and CDR2 is SNTAGT. The CDR3 runs to 14 residues. In DNA, the CDR3 is TGTGCCAGCACTAGTGCGGGGGGCTCCTACGAGCAGTACTTC. As protein: CASTSAGGSYEQYF.

This chain connects TRBV19 to TRBJ2-1; 9 nucleotides align to TRBD2. V shed 4 bases, J shed 6 bases, and the junction held 4 bases outside the gene matches. The CDR3 sequence is 14 residues long. Germline loops: CDR1 LNHDA, CDR2 SQIVND (reference sequence). The CDR3 DNA reads as TGTGCCAGTAGTAGCGGGGGGGCCGCCAATGAGCAGTTCTTC. This translates into CASSSGGAANEQFF.

V is TRBV2 and J is TRBJ2-5, with 9 bases lining up with TRBD2. The germline V gene encodes CDR1 SNHLY and CDR2 FYNNEI. This CDR3 region has 15 residues. The ends lost 8 bases at V and 6 bases at J; junction bases unmatched: 13. The CDR3 sequence: CASEPLAGAVKTQYF. As DNA, the CDR3 is TGTGCCAGCGAACCCTTAGCGGGAGCAGTGAAGACCCAGTACTTC.

The rearrangement joins TRBV10-1 to TRBJ2-2; the match to TRBD1 covers 7 bases. V lost 8 bases to trimming and J lost 6 bases; unmatched junction nucleotides: 6. The germline gives CDR1 WNHNN, CDR2 SYGVQD (reference sequence). The CDR3 extends over 13 amino acids. The DNA of the CDR3 is TGCGCCAGCGGAAACAGGGGATCCGGGGAGCTGTTTTTT. It translates to CASGNRGSGELFF.

This chain connects TRBV7-3 to TRBJ1-2; D unresolved. The CDR3 sequence is 15 residues long. The V gene's germline CDR1 is SGHTA and CDR2 FQGTGA. Trimming shortened V by 0 bases and J by 4 bases, and 12 bases separated the two germline ends. CDR3 in DNA: TGTGCCAGCAGCTTAACCCCGGACGGGGTCTATGGCTACACCTTC. Protein: CASSLTPDGVYGYTF.

This chain joins TRBV18 and TRBJ1-1; D is possibly TRBD1 (6 bases). CDR1 is KGHSH and CDR2 is LQKENI in the germline V gene. V lost 6 bases and J lost 0, with 14 bases in between. The CDR3 runs to 15 residues. DNA for the CDR3: TGTGCCAGCTCCCACCAGGGGCAGTTGAACACTGAAGCTTTCTTT. It specifies CASSHQGQLNTEAFF.

For this clone: Other DNA sequences within the sample encode an identical CDR3. V usage is TRBV18 and J usage is TRBJ2-3, with D tentatively TRBD1 (6 bases). CDR1 and CDR2 (germline): KGHSH, LQKENI. CDR3 length: 14 amino acids. V lost 6 bases and J 0 bases, leaving 10 bases between the germline ends. The CDR3: CASSARGSTDTQYF. CDR3 coding DNA: TGTGCCAGCTCCGCCAGGGGAAGCACAGATACGCAGTATTTT.

The V and J genes are TRBV11-2 and TRBJ2-7; weak D call: TRBD2 (6 bases). Germline V gene data show CDR1 as SGHAT and CDR2 as FQNNGV. The V end lost 1 base, the J end lost 6 bases, and 10 bases lay between the germline ends. There are 13 residues in the CDR3. In DNA, the CDR3 is TGTGCCAGCAGCTTAGGGAGGGTGTCCGAGCAGTACTTC. This translates into CASSLGRVSEQYF.

The rearrangement links TRBV14 to TRBJ2-3, with 8 bases matching TRBD2. After removal of 2 bases from V and 6 bases from J, the junction contained 7 bases not matched to a gene. Germline V gene sequence: CDR1 SGHDN, CDR2 FVKESK. The CDR3 contains 15 residues. The CDR3 spells CASSQYGGASDTQYF. In DNA form, the CDR3 reads TGTGCCAGCAGCCAATACGGGGGGGCCTCGGATACGCAGTATTTT.

The rearrangement uses TRBV9 and TRBJ2-7; a weak D match, TRBD1 (6 bases). Trimming left V 4 bases short and J 5 bases short, with 19 bases between. The CDR3 length is 15 residues. The germline V gene encodes CDR1 SGDLS and CDR2 YYNGEE. The CDR3 region has the DNA TGTGCCAGCAGCCCGCTTCCACAGGGACACCACGAGCAGTACTTC. Translation: CASSPLPQGHHEQYF.

In its sample, this clone was seen once. The rearrangement joins TRBV4-1 to TRBJ1-5, with D possibly being TRBD1 (5 bases). Deletions cut 3 bases from V and 3 bases from J, with 18 bases between. In germline, CDR1 is MGHRA, CDR2 YSYEKL. The CDR3 is made up of 17 amino acids. CDR3 protein: CASSQGRGGGPNQPQHF. Written as DNA, the CDR3 is TGCGCCAGCAGCCAGGGCCGCGGGGGGGGACCCAATCAGCCCCAGCATTTT.

The chain combines TRBV11-2 with TRBJ1-4; 7 bases match TRBD1. Germline CDR1 SGHAT, CDR2 FQNNGV. The CDR3 length is 15 residues. The J segment lost 7 bases and the V segment lost 4 bases, leaving 9 bases of the junction unmatched. CDR3 in amino acids: CASSSRDRIGEKLFF. CDR3 bases: TGTGCCAGCAGCTCCCGGGACAGAATTGGTGAAAAACTGTTTTTT.

The V and J genes are TRBV7-2 and TRBJ2-2; D perhaps matches TRBD2 (5 bases). The CDR3 totals 17 residues. Trimming took off 3 bases at V and 4 bases at J, with 18 bases between the two ends. Germline CDR1 SGHTA, CDR2 FQGNSA. Here the CDR3 reads CASSFASQFSGTGELFF. The CDR3 nucleotides are TGTGCCAGCAGCTTTGCTAGCCAATTCAGTGGCACCGGGGAGCTGTTTTTT. Variable domain in full (rest from reference TRBV7-2 and TRBJ2-2): GAGVSQSPSNKVTEKGKDVELRCDPISGHTALYWYRQSLGQGLEFLIYFQGNSAPDKSGLPSDRFSAERTGGSVSTLTIQRTQQEDSAVYLCASSFASQFSGTGELFFGEGSRLTVL.